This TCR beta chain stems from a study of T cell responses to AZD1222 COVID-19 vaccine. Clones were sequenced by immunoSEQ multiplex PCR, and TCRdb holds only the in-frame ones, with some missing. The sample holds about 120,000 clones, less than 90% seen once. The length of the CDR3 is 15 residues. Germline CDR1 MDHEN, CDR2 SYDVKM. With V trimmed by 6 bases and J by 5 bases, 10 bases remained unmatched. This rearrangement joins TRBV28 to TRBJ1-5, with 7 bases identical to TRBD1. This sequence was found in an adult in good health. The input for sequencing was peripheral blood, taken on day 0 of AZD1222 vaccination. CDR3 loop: CASREKQGGDQPQHF. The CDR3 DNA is TGTGCCAGCAGGGAGAAGCAGGGGGGGGATCAGCCCCAGCATTTT.